Each of the 20 T cell receptor beta chains below was sequenced from the same sample in a study of Ad26.COV2.S vaccination and SARS-CoV-2 variants. Treatment here: 15 to 20 received Ad26.COV2.S at low or high dose, single or two shots; about 5 received placebo; per-sample allocation not given. Sampling happened 63 days after the first vaccine or placebo injection. TCRdb's table, derived via immunoSEQ multiplex PCR, lists solely in-frame clones and lacks some. The sample includes approximately 240,000 clones, approximately 87% of them seen just once. This specimen was peripheral blood, taken in a trial of Ad26.COV2.S vaccine versus placebo. These receptors originate from a person aged 18-60 years who received the Ad26.COV2.S COVID-19 vaccine or a placebo.

The chain employs TRBV19 and TRBJ1-1; D gene ambiguous. V lost 6 bases to trimming and J lost 2 bases, with 13 bases between them. The CDR3 loop spans 14 amino acids. Germline V gene data show CDR1 as LNHDA and CDR2 as SQIVND (reference sequence). CDR3 nucleotides: TGTGCCAGTAGCTACGCTCGCCTCAACACTGAAGCTTTCTTT. This gives the protein CASSYARLNTEAFF.

The CDR3, as DNA: TGTGCCAGCAGCTTGGGGACTAGCGGGTCTCAAGAGACCCAGTACTTC. It yields the protein CASSLGTSGSQETQYF. The genes are TRBV11-2 and TRBJ2-5; 12 bases are shared with TRBD2. Losses at the gene ends were 3 bases for V and 2 bases for J; bases not matched to a gene: 4. Germline V gene lookup returns CDR1 SGHAT and CDR2 FQNNGV. The CDR3 runs to 16 residues.

The chain recombines TRBV19 with TRBJ2-7; 8 positions match TRBD1. The V gene end was trimmed by 6 bases and the J gene end by 5 bases; junction bases not matched to a gene: 6. The CDR3 is made up of 13 amino acids. Germline CDR1 and CDR2: LNHDA and SQIVND (reference sequence). CDR3 protein: CASRGQVKHEQYF. In DNA form, the CDR3 reads TGTGCCAGTAGGGGACAGGTCAAACACGAGCAGTACTTC.

The chain joins TRBV5-1 to TRBJ2-5; no definite D call. Trimming took 4 bases from V and 3 from J, leaving 4 bases between them. The CDR3 has 11 amino acids. Looked up from germline, CDR1 is SGHRS and CDR2 is YFSETQ. DNA for the CDR3: TGCGCCAGCAGCATTAAAGAGACCCAGTACTTC. Its protein is CASSIKETQYF.

This chain joins TRBV11-2 and TRBJ2-7, with D perhaps matching TRBD2 (5 bases). V lost 1 base to trimming and J lost 4 bases, with 8 bases between them. The CDR3 has 13 residues. Germline V gene data show CDR1 as SGHAT and CDR2 as FQNNGV. Here the CDR3 DNA reads TGTGCCAGCAGCTTAGCCGGGGATTACGAGCAGTACTTC. Its protein product is CASSLAGDYEQYF.

About this clone itself: One end of the junction varies from germline; a read error may be responsible. V and J are TRBV28 and TRBJ1-2, with unresolved D. The CDR3 is 12 residues long. Germline V lookup: CDR1 MDHEN, CDR2 SYDVKM. The CDR3 bases are TGTGCCAGCGGTTTGGACCCCAATGGCTACACCTTC. Translation gives CASGLDPNGYTF.

The rearrangement links TRBV5-6 to TRBJ2-7, with 11 bases identical to TRBD2. Germline trimming cut 3 bases from V and 3 bases from J; bases unmatched to any gene: 8. The CDR3 has 16 amino acids. Germline V lookup: CDR1 SGHDT, CDR2 YYEEEE. The CDR3 is CASSSTSGGVFYEQYF. CDR3 nucleotides: TGTGCCAGCAGCTCTACTAGCGGGGGCGTATTCTACGAGCAGTACTTC.

The chain is built from TRBV11-3 and TRBJ2-5, with no clear D. Germline V gene data show CDR1 as SGHNT and CDR2 as YENEEA. The CDR3 is made up of 15 amino acids. Deletions cut 3 bases from V and 1 base from J, with 12 bases between. CDR3 coding DNA: TGTGCCAGCAGCTTGAACCCCGGACCCCAAGAGACCCAGTACTTC. Residues: CASSLNPGPQETQYF. The full variable domain, its missing parts supplied by reference TRBV11-3 and TRBJ2-5, is EAGVVQSPRYKIIEKKQPVAFWCNPISGHNTLYWYLQNLGQGPELLIRYENEEAVDDSQLPKDRFSAERLKGVDSTLKIQPAELGDSAVYLCASSLNPGPQETQYFGPGTRLLVL.

This chain joins TRBV9 and TRBJ2-3; no clear D gene. V lost 4 bases and J 2 bases, leaving 5 bases between the germline ends. The CDR3 totals 12 residues. Germline V lookup: CDR1 SGDLS, CDR2 YYNGEE. The CDR3 protein is CASSPDTDTQYF. The CDR3 nucleotides are TGTGCCAGCAGCCCGGACACAGATACGCAGTATTTT.

V and J are TRBV12-3 or TRBV12-4 and TRBJ1-1; D is ambiguous. V was pared by 6 bases and J by 5 bases, with 13 bases between. There are 13 residues in the CDR3. CDR3: CASRGAGRTEAFF. In DNA, the CDR3 is TGTGCCAGCAGGGGAGCCGGTCGAACTGAAGCTTTCTTT.

This clone was seen once. The genes are TRBV7-9 and TRBJ1-1, with a tentative D call TRBD1 (5 bases). V lost 1 base and J lost 0, with 9 bases in between. CDR1 SEHNR and CDR2 FQNEAQ come from the germline V gene (reference sequence). This CDR3 has 15 residues. CDR3 sequence: CASSLVSGMNTEAFF. In DNA, the CDR3 is TGTGCCAGCAGCTTAGTTTCAGGGATGAACACTGAAGCTTTCTTT.

The chain links TRBV19 to TRBJ1-6; tentatively, D is TRBD1 (5 bases). The germline gives CDR1 LNHDA, CDR2 SQIVND (reference sequence). V gave up 3 bases and J gave up 8 bases, with 17 bases separating them. The CDR3 sequence is 16 residues long. As DNA, the CDR3 is TGTGCCAGTAGTATTCTAACAAGACAGACTTATTCACCCCTCCACTTT. It translates to CASSILTRQTYSPLHF.

This chain connects TRBV19 to TRBJ2-7, with 8 nucleotides matching TRBD2. Germline V gene data show CDR1 as LNHDA and CDR2 as SQIVND (reference sequence). The CDR3 spans 17 residues. Losses at the gene ends were 5 bases for V and 0 bases for J; bases not matched to a gene: 12. CDR3 amino acids: CASSAAGLAGISYEQYF. The CDR3 bases are TGTGCCAGTAGTGCCGCCGGACTAGCCGGGATCTCCTACGAGCAGTACTTC.

This sequence joins TRBV6-2 or TRBV6-3 and TRBJ2-3; possible D gene TRBD2, 5 bases. Germline assignment: CDR1 MNHEY and CDR2 SVGEGT. The CDR3 has 14 residues. V was shortened by 5 bases and J by 1 base, with 10 bases between the two germline ends. The CDR3 DNA reads TGTGCCAGCAGTCCAACGCGGGGCACAGATACGCAGTATTTT. Translated: CASSPTRGTDTQYF.

This clone has a single count. The V gene is TRBV6-2 or TRBV6-3, the J gene TRBJ2-7; TRBD2 is a possible D gene (6 bases). CDR3 length equals 14 residues. The V gene's germline CDR1 is MNHEY and CDR2 SVGEGT. V lost 7 bases and J lost 7, with 20 bases in between. CDR3 nucleotide sequence: TGTGCCAGCAACCCGGGACTCTCCCTGAGTGAGCAGTACTTC. Its protein is CASNPGLSLSEQYF.

The V and J genes are TRBV5-1 and TRBJ2-7; D not certain. CDR3 length: 15 residues. Trimming took 4 bases from V and 3 from J, leaving 17 bases between them. CDR1 and CDR2 (germline): SGHRS, YFSETQ. The CDR3 protein is CASSAYKRLDYEQYF. The CDR3 nucleotides read TGCGCCAGCAGCGCCTACAAACGACTTGACTACGAGCAGTACTTC.

This clone was found once. V is TRBV19 and J is TRBJ1-2, with a possible D match to TRBD1 (6 bases). There are 16 residues in the CDR3. In germline, CDR1 is LNHDA, CDR2 SQIVND (reference sequence). The V end was cut by 3 bases, the J end by 0 bases, with 14 bases between. The CDR3 DNA is TGTGCCAGTAGTATGGGGTCCAGGGGATCTAACTATGGCTACACCTTC. Protein: CASSMGSRGSNYGYTF.

The V call is TRBV29-1, the J call TRBJ1-5; D possibly corresponds to TRBD1 (5 bases). Germline lookup yields CDR1 SQVTM and CDR2 ANQGSEA. The V end was cut by 6 bases, the J end by 6 bases, with 12 bases between. The CDR3 length is 12 residues. The CDR3 here is CSVGGAAQPQHF. CDR3 in DNA: TGCAGCGTCGGGGGTGCGGCTCAGCCCCAGCATTTT.

The chain is built from TRBV30 and TRBJ1-5; D is perhaps TRBD1 (5 bases). Germline V gene data show CDR1 as GTSNPN and CDR2 as SVGIG (reference sequence). The V gene lost 4 bases and the J gene lost 1 base, with 11 bases spanning the gap. This CDR3 has 14 amino acids. The CDR3 DNA reads TGTGCCTGGAATCTTCGGGGGAGCAATCAGCCCCAGCATTTT. Encoded protein: CAWNLRGSNQPQHF.

This chain uses TRBV4-1 with TRBJ1-2, with 9 positions matching TRBD1. The CDR3 loop spans 19 amino acids. V lost 1 base, J lost 5 bases, and 17 bases stayed unmatched. CDR1 MGHRA and CDR2 YSYEKL come from the germline V gene. CDR3 loop: CASSQGASGQGPGPYGYTF. As DNA, the CDR3 is TGCGCCAGCAGCCAAGGGGCTTCCGGACAGGGGCCCGGACCTTATGGCTACACCTTC.